A few counts support the clone carrying this T cell receptor (beta chain). The CDR3 length is 17 residues. The germline gives CDR1 MNHEY, CDR2 SVGEGT. V lost 2 bases and J lost 0, with 11 bases in between. For ophthalmopathy patients, the Clinical Activity Score was at least 3 and the NOSPECS grade at least 4; duration was under 3 months. Thyroid ultrasound and orbital computed tomography, with clinical symptoms and serum thyroxine and TRAb, informed diagnoses. The PBMCs studied were ones that came from roughly 9.1 ml fresh peripheral blood. This record comes from a study of T cells in Graves' hyperthyroidism and ophthalmopathy. Amplification of TCR beta CDR3 regions was performed using RNA transcripts as template. Primed by the HTBI set, a first-round RT-PCR was run on the TCR CDR3. From the multiplex PCR reads, TCRdb called clonotypes with MiXCR, one entry per CDR3 protein. The sample has about 640,000 distinct CDR3 sequences, less than 25% seen once; the top ten hold 34%.

Sequencing was done on a sample of blood. This chain joins TRBV6-2 or TRBV6-3 and TRBJ2-6; D is tentatively TRBD1 or TRBD2 (5 bases each). The clonotype was recovered from a man aged 30-40 years with Graves' ophthalmopathy. This CDR3 reads CASSYRGVSSGANVLTF. The CDR3 DNA reads TGTGCCAGCAGTTACCGGGGCGTAAGCTCTGGGGCCAACGTCCTGACTTTC.